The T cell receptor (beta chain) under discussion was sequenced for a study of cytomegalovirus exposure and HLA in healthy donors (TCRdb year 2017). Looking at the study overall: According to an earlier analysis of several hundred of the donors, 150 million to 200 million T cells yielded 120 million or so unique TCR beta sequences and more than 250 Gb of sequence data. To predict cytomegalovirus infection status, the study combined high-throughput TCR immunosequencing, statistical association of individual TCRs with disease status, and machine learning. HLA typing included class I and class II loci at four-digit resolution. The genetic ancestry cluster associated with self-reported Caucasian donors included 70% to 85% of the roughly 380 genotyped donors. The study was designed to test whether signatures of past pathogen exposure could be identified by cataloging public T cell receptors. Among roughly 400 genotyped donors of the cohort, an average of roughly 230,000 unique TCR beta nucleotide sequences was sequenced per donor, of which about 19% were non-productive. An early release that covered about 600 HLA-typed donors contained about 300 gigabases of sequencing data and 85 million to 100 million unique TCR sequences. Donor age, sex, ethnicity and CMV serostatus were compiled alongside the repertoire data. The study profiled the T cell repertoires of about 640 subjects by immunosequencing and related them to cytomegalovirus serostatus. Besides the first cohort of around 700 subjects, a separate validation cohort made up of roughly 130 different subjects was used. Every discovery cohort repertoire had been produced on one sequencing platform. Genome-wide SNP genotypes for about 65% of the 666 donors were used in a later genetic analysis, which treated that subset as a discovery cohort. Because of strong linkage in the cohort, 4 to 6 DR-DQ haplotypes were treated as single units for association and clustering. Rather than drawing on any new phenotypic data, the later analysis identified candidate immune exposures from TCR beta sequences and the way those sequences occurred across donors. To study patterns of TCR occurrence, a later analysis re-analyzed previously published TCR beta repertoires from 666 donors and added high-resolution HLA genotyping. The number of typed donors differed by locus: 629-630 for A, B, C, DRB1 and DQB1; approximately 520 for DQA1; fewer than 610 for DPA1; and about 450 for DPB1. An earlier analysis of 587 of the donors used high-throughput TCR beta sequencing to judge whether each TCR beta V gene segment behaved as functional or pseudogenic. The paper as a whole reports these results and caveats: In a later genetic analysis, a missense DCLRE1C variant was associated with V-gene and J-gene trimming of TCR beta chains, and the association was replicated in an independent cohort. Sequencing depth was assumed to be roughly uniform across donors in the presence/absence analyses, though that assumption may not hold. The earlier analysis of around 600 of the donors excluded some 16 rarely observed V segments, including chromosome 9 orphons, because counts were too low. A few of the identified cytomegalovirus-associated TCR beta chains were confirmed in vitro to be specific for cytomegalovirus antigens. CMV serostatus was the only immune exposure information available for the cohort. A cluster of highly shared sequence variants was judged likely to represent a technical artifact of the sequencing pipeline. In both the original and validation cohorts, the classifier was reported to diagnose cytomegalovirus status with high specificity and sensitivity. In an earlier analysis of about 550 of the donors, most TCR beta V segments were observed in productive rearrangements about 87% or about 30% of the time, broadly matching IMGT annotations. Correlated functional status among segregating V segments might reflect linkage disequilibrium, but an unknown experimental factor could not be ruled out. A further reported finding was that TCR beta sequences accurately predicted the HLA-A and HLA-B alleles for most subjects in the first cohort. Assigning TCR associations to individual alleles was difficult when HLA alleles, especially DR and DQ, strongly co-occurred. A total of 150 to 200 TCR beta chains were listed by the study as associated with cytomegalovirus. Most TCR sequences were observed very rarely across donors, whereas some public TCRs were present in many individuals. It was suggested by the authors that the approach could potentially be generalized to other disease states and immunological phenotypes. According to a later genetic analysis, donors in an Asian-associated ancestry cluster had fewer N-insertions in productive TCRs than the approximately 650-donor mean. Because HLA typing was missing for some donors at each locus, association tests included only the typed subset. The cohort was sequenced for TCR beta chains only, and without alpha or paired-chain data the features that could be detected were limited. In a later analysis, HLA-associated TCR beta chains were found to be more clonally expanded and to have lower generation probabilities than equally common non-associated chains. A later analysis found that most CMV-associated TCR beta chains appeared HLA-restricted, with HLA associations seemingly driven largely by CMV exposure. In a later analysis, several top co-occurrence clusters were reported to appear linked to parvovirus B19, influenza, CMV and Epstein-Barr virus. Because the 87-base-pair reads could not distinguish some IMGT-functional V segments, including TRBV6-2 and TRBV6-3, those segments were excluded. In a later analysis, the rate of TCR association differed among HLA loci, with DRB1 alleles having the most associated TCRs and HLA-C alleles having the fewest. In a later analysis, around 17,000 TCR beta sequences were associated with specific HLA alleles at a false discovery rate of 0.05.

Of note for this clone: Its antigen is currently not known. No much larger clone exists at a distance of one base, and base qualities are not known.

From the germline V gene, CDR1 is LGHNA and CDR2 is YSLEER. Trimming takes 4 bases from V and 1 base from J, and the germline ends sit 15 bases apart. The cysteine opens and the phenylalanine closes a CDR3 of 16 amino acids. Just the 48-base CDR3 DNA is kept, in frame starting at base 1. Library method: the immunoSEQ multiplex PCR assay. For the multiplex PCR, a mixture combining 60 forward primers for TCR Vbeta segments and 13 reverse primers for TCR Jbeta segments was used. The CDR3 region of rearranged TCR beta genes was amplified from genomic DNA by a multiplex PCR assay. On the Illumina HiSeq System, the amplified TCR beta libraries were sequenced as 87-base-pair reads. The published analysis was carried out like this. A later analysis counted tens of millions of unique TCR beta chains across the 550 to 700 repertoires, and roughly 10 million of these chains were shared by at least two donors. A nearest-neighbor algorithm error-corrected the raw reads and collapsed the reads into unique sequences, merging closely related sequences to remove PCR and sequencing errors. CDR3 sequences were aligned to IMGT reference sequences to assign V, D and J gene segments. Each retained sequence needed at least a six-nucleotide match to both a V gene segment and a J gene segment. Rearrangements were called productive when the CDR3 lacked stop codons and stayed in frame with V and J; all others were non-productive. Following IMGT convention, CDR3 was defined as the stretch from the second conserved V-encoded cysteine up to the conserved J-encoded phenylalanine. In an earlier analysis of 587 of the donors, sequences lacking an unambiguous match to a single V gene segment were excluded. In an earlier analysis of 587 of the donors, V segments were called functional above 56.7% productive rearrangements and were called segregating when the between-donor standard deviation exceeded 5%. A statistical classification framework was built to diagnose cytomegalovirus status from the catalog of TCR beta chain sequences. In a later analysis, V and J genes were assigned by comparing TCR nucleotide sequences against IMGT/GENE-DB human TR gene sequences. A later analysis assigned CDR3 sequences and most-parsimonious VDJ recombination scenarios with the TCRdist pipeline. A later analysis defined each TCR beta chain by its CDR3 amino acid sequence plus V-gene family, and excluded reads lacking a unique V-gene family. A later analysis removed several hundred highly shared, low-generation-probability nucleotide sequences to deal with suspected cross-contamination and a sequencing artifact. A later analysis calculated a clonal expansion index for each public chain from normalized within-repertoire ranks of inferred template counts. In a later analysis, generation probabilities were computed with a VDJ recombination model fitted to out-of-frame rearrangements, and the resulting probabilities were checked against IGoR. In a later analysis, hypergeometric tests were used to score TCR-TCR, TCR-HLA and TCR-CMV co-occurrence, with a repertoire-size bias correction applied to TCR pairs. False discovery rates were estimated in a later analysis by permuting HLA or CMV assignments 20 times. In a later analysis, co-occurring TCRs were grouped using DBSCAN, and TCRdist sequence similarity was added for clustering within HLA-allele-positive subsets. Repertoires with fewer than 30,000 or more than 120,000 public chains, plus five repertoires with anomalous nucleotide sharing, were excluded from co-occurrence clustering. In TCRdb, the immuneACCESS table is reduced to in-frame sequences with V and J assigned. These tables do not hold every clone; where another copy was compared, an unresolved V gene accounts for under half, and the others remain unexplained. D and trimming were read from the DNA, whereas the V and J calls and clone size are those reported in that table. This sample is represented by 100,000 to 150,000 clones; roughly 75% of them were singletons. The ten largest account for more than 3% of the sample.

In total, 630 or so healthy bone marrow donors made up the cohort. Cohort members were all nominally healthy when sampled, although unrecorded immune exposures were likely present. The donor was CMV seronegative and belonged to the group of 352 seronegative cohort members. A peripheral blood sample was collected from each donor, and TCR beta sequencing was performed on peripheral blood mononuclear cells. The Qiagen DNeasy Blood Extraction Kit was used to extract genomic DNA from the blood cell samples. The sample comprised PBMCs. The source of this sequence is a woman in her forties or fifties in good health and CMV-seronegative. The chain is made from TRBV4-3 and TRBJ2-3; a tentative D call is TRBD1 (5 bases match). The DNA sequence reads TGCGCCAGCAGCCGCCTCCAGGGTGGGGGCACAGATACGCAGTATTTT. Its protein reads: CASSRLQGGGTDTQYF.